These 25 T cell receptor beta chains came from one sample sequenced in a study of blood T cell repertoires in COVID-19. The method was immunoSEQ multiplex PCR; TCRdb's version includes in-frame clones alone and lacks a portion of them. The table lists 200,000 to 250,000 clones, 70% to 85% of them singletons. Sequencing was done on a sample of PBMCs or T cells enriched from blood (not recorded which). These receptors were obtained from a man aged 55-75 years who had recovered from COVID-19.

This chain links TRBV19 with TRBJ2-1, with D maybe TRBD1 (7 bases). This CDR3 region has 15 residues. Trimming took off 4 bases at V and 4 bases at J, with 14 bases between the two ends. Germline CDR1 LNHDA, CDR2 SQIVND (reference sequence). The CDR3 DNA is TGTGCCAGTAGTAGCCAACAGGGGACTTACAATGAGCAGTTCTTC. Protein product: CASSSQQGTYNEQFF. The entire variable domain, with the rest obtained from reference TRBV19 and TRBJ2-1, is as follows: DGGITQSPKYLFRKEGQNVTLSCEQNLNHDAMYWYRQDPGQGLRLIYYSQIVNDFQKGDIAEGYSVSREKKESFPLTVTSAQKNPTAFYLCASSSQQGTYNEQFFGPGTRLTVL.

The chain couples TRBV11-1 to TRBJ2-7, with TRBD2 identical over 9 bases. With V trimmed by 5 bases and J by 3 bases, 5 bases remained unmatched. The CDR3 extends over 14 amino acids. Per germline, CDR1 SGHAT and CDR2 FQDESV (reference sequence). The CDR3 region is CASSNSGGHYEQYF. The CDR3 nucleotides read TGTGCCAGCAGCAATAGCGGGGGCCACTACGAGCAGTACTTC.

The J gene is TRBJ1-1, the V gene TRBV29-1, with D unclear. Trimming cost V 2 bases and J 6 bases, with 16 bases left between them. CDR1 is SQVTM and CDR2 is ANQGSEA in the germline V gene. The CDR3 totals 14 residues. The CDR3 reads CSVESPTLGSEAFF. The CDR3 DNA reads TGCAGCGTTGAATCCCCGACCCTAGGATCTGAAGCTTTCTTT.

The rearrangement links TRBV5-1 to TRBJ1-4; 7 bases are a match to TRBD1. Germline loops: CDR1 SGHRS, CDR2 YFSETQ. Trimming cost V 3 bases and J 5 bases; bases outside gene matches: 10. The CDR3 extends over 16 amino acids. The CDR3, as DNA: TGCGCCAGCAGCTCTTCCGGAGGGACAGCGAATGAAAAACTGTTTTTT. This sequence encodes CASSSSGGTANEKLFF.

The V and J genes are TRBV14 and TRBJ2-5; the match to TRBD1 covers 7 bases. Germline V CDR1 and CDR2: SGHDN, FVKESK. Trimming removed 3 bases from V and 5 bases from J; junction bases left unmatched: 9. The CDR3 runs to 15 residues. The CDR3 loop reads CASSQGTVSGETQYF. The CDR3 coding sequence is TGTGCCAGCAGCCAGGGGACAGTATCGGGGGAGACCCAGTACTTC.

The V and J genes are TRBV3-1 (or the pseudogene TRBV3-2) and TRBJ1-3; D unresolved. Germline V gene data show CDR1 as LGHDT and CDR2 as YNNKEL (reference sequence). This CDR3 comprises 14 residues. V was trimmed by 5 bases and J by 2 bases, leaving 10 bases between them. The CDR3 region is CASSITATGNTIYF. In nucleotides, the CDR3 is TGTGCCAGCAGCATCACAGCAACTGGAAACACCATATATTTT.

This chain connects TRBV27 to TRBJ1-6; 7 bases are shared with TRBD1. The CDR3 covers 14 residues. J was trimmed by 8 bases and V by 6 bases; bases with no gene match: 7. Germline loops: CDR1 MNHEY, CDR2 SMNVEV (reference sequence). The CDR3 nucleotides are TGTGCCAGCAGCCCGAGGGGGCGAGATTCACCCCTCCACTTT. This codes for CASSPRGRDSPLHF.

This clone was counted only a few times. This chain uses TRBV7-2 with TRBJ1-4; TRBD1 might be the D (5 bases). The germline V and J ends were trimmed by 5 bases and 1 base, with 8 bases remaining between them. Germline CDR1 and CDR2: SGHTA and FQGNSA. The CDR3 has 14 residues. The CDR3: CASSLRVTNEKLFF. The CDR3 DNA follows: TGTGCCAGCAGCCTCAGGGTAACTAATGAAAAACTGTTTTTT. The full variable domain, rest sourced from reference TRBV7-2 and TRBJ1-4, is GAGVSQSPSNKVTEKGKDVELRCDPISGHTALYWYRQSLGQGLEFLIYFQGNSAPDKSGLPSDRFSAERTGGSVSTLTIQRTQQEDSAVYLCASSLRVTNEKLFFGSGTQLSVL.

The genes are TRBV25-1 and TRBJ1-2; D not certain. The germline V and J ends were trimmed by 3 bases and 3 bases, with 5 bases remaining between them. Germline CDR1 and CDR2: MGHDK and SYGVNS. This CDR3 has 12 amino acids. CDR3: CASSEIDYGYTF. For the CDR3, the DNA is TGTGCCAGCAGTGAGATAGACTATGGCTACACCTTC.

The V call is TRBV7-2, the J call TRBJ2-4; TRBD1 matches at 10 bases. CDR1 and CDR2 (germline): SGHTA, FQGNSA. J lost 0 bases, V lost 5 bases, and 4 bases had no gene match. The CDR3 has 16 residues. The CDR3 loop reads CASSPGQGLAKNIQYF. The CDR3 DNA reads as TGTGCCAGCAGCCCGGGACAGGGGCTAGCCAAAAACATTCAGTACTTC.

This chain connects TRBV19 to TRBJ1-2; 9 nucleotides match TRBD1. Trimming cost V 6 bases and J 7 bases; bases outside gene matches: 9. Germline-derived CDR1 and CDR2 are LNHDA and SQIVND (reference sequence). The CDR3 runs to 14 residues. The CDR3 bases are TGTGCCAGTAGAAGTACAGGGGGCCGAGGTGGCTACACCTTC. Encoded protein: CASRSTGGRGGYTF.

The CDR3 nucleotides are TGTGCCAGCAGACCGGGACAGAACACTGAAGCTTTCTTT. Encoded protein: CASRPGQNTEAFF. This sequence joins TRBV6-5 and TRBJ1-1, with D maybe TRBD1 (6 bases). V was trimmed by 6 bases and J by 1 base, leaving 9 bases between them. CDR1 and CDR2 (germline): MNHEY, SVGAGI. This CDR3 is built from 13 residues.

The rearrangement links TRBV27 to TRBJ1-2, with 8 positions matching TRBD1. CDR3 length equals 13 residues. Trimming cost V 5 bases and J 11 bases; bases outside gene matches: 10. The germline gives CDR1 MNHEY, CDR2 SMNVEV (reference sequence). As DNA, the CDR3 is TGTGCCAGCAGTAAACTGGACAGGGCGGGTTACACCTTC. Protein sequence: CASSKLDRAGYTF.

The chain links TRBV11-3 to TRBJ2-1; unclear D gene. The V and J ends lost 5 bases and 7 bases respectively, with 15 bases between them. CDR3 size: 14 residues. CDR1 is SGHNT, CDR2 YENEEA, per germline. CDR3 sequence reads: CASSPRPGVNEQFF. DNA for the CDR3: TGTGCCAGCAGCCCGAGACCTGGAGTTAATGAGCAGTTCTTC. Drawing the rest from reference TRBV11-3 and TRBJ2-1, the complete variable domain is EAGVVQSPRYKIIEKKQPVAFWCNPISGHNTLYWYLQNLGQGPELLIRYENEEAVDDSQLPKDRFSAERLKGVDSTLKIQPAELGDSAVYLCASSPRPGVNEQFFGPGTRLTVL.

The chain employs TRBV3-1 (or the pseudogene TRBV3-2) and TRBJ1-2; TRBD1 matches 8 bases. Germline trimming cut 4 bases from V and 7 bases from J; bases unmatched to any gene: 5. CDR3 size: 13 residues. CDR1 LGHDT and CDR2 YNNKEL come from the germline V gene (reference sequence). CDR3 protein: CASSRLGQGGYTF. The CDR3 DNA reads TGTGCCAGCAGCCGACTCGGACAGGGTGGCTACACCTTC.

A note on this clone: One end of the junction varies from germline; a read error may be responsible. The CDR3 is CASSFGGNAEAFF. CDR3 sequence (DNA): TGTGCCAGCAGCTTTGGGGGGAACGCTGAAGCTTTCTTT. The chain couples TRBV7-9 to TRBJ1-1; possible D gene TRBD1, 5 bases. CDR3 length: 13 amino acids. The germline V gene has CDR1 SEHNR and CDR2 FQNEAQ (reference sequence). Based on the CDR3 plus reference TRBV7-9 and TRBJ1-1, the full variable domain is DTGVSQNPRHKITKRGQNVTFRCDPISEHNRLYWYRQTLGQGPEFLTYFQNEAQLEKSRLLSDRFSAERPKGSFSTLEIQRTEQGDSAMYLCASSFGGNAEAFFGQGTRLTVV.

V usage is TRBV5-1 and J usage is TRBJ1-1, with D possibly being TRBD1 (6 bases). The CDR3 runs to 14 residues. Germline CDR1 is SGHRS and CDR2 is YFSETQ. Trimming stripped 5 bases from V and 1 base from J, with 12 bases between. The CDR3 is CASSLGTKNTEAFF. The DNA for the CDR3 is TGCGCCAGCAGTCTAGGGACAAAGAACACTGAAGCTTTCTTT.

V usage is TRBV6-1 and J usage is TRBJ1-1; D might be TRBD1 (6 bases). From germline, CDR1 is MNHNS and CDR2 SASEGT. Trimming removed 2 bases from V and 0 bases from J, with 10 bases in between. The CDR3 runs 15 residues. CDR3 in amino acids: CASSEPGDLNTEAFF. DNA for the CDR3: TGTGCCAGCAGTGAACCAGGGGACCTGAACACTGAAGCTTTCTTT.

The chain has TRBV24-1 and TRBJ2-1; D might be TRBD2 (5 bases). This CDR3 has 11 amino acids. Trimming cost V 12 bases and J 5 bases, with 10 bases left between them. Germline lookup yields CDR1 KGHDR and CDR2 SFDVKD. CDR3 in DNA: TGTGCCGTCGGGGTGGACAATGAGCAGTTCTTC. Residues: CAVGVDNEQFF.

The chain couples TRBV7-2 to TRBJ1-6; D gene uncertain. V was cut by 1 base and J by 10 bases, with 14 bases left in between. CDR3 size: 15 residues. CDR1 is SGHTA, CDR2 FQGNSA, per germline. CDR3 DNA sequence: TGTGCCAGCAGCTTAGTTGGGGAGGGCGAATCACCCCTCCACTTT. Encoded protein: CASSLVGEGESPLHF. The full variable domain, completed using reference TRBV7-2 and TRBJ1-6, is GAGVSQSPSNKVTEKGKDVELRCDPISGHTALYWYRQSLGQGLEFLIYFQGNSAPDKSGLPSDRFSAERTGGSVSTLTIQRTQQEDSAVYLCASSLVGEGESPLHFGNGTRLTVT.

Worth noting for this clone: With a much larger clone just one base away, this may be a read error. Other DNA sequences from this sample encode an identical CDR3 as well. This sequence joins TRBV7-8 and TRBJ1-1; 9 bases are a match to TRBD1. V was pared by 5 bases and J by 14 bases, with 18 bases of the junction left unmatched. Germline assignment: CDR1 SGHVS and CDR2 FQNEAQ. The CDR3 contains 15 residues. The CDR3: CASSRAGQGRSWAFF. The CDR3 DNA is TGTGCCAGCAGCCGAGCGGGACAGGGTCGGAGTTGGGCCTTCTTT.

The CDR3, as DNA: TGTGCCAGCAGCCGCGCCCGGGGGTATGGCTACACCTTC. Protein product: CASSRARGYGYTF. The chain uses TRBV12-3 or TRBV12-4 and TRBJ1-2; perhaps TRBD1 as D (5 bases). The CDR3 covers 13 residues. V lost 6 bases and J lost 5, with 13 bases in between.

V and J are TRBV5-1 and TRBJ1-2; the match to TRBD1 covers 10 bases. Germline assignment: CDR1 SGHRS and CDR2 YFSETQ. V lost 4 bases to trimming and J lost 4 bases; unmatched junction nucleotides: 7. CDR3 size: 15 residues. The CDR3 is CASSPQGQGIYGYTF. CDR3 coding DNA: TGCGCCAGCAGCCCCCAGGGACAGGGGATCTATGGCTACACCTTC.

V gene TRBV4-3 combines with J gene TRBJ2-3; the match to TRBD2 covers 8 bases. Per germline, CDR1 LGHNA and CDR2 YSLEER. V lost 2 bases and J lost 4; bases outside the gene matches: 11. This CDR3 region has 17 residues. Here the CDR3 DNA reads TGCGCCAGCAGCCAATCCTCTATAGCGGGGTGGTCAGATACGCAGTATTTT. This translates into CASSQSSIAGWSDTQYF.

V usage is TRBV13 and J usage is TRBJ1-6; D uncertain. Germline V CDR1 and CDR2: PRHDT, FYEKMQ (reference sequence). There are 15 residues in the CDR3. Trimming took 5 bases from V and 7 from J, leaving 15 bases between them. CDR3 loop: CASSRAGEVNSPLHF. For the CDR3, the DNA is TGTGCCAGCAGCCGAGCCGGGGAAGTGAATTCACCCCTCCACTTT.